This T cell receptor beta chain was profiled in a study of blood T cell repertoires in COVID-19. As for the study in general: Sites across the United States, Italy and Spain contributed samples from acute and convalescent COVID-19. The analysed material was cDNA or gDNA that came from T cells, B-cell-depleted T cells, or PBMCs.

Germline CDR1 and CDR2: SGHAT and FQDESV (reference sequence). V was pared by 3 bases and J by 5 bases, with 10 bases between. This CDR3 region has 13 residues. Enrollment of patients from Seattle took place during active infection, with longitudinal follow-up. Original processing methods: Researchers report that nucleated cell counts were estimated from reference gene primer amplification. The protocol was immunoSEQ multiplex PCR, while the TCRdb copy is restricted to in-frame clones and leaves out a portion. V, J and clone size reflect that table, while D and trimming were determined from the DNA. The sample has 200,000 to 250,000 clones, under 85% seen once.

The sample was peripheral blood. This receptor was obtained from a woman in her 30s with COVID-19, enrolled during active disease. The chain couples TRBV11-1 to TRBJ2-5; D may be TRBD1 (5 bases). DNA for the CDR3: TGTGCCAGCAGCTTGGGGCAAAGGGAGACCCAGTACTTC. Amino acids: CASSLGQRETQYF.